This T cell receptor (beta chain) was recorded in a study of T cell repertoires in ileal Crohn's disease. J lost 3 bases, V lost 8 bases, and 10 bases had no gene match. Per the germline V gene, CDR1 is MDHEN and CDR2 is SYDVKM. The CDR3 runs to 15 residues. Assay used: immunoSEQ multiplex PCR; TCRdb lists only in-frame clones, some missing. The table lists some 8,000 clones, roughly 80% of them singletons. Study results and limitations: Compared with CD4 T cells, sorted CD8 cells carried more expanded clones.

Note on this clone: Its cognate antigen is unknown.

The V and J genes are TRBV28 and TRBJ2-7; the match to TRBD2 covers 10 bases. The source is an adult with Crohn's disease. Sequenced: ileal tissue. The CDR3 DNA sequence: TGTGCCAGCTTCGAGCGGAAGCGGGGGGGCTACGAGCAGTACTTC. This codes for CASFERKRGGYEQYF.